This T cell receptor (beta chain) comes out of a study of T cells in Graves' hyperthyroidism and ophthalmopathy. Overall study results and limits: Blood samples included most of the expanded thyroid clonotypes exceeding 0.001. Model output signaled ophthalmopathy a median roughly 6 months ahead of onset. Through a model of 13 V-J features, ophthalmopathy was separated from stable hyperthyroidism.

This clonotype was seen repeatedly, ten times or more. What it binds is not known. This CDR3 contains 12 residues. The germline CDR1 and CDR2 sequences are PRHDT and FYEKMQ (reference sequence). Trimming left V 4 bases short and J 6 bases short, with 9 bases between. At first hyperthyroidism diagnosis, before any ophthalmopathy symptoms, the blood sample was collected. There were TCR beta CDR3 regions amplified from RNA transcripts. The HTBI primer set was used in a first-round RT-PCR of the TCR CDR3. TCRdb re-called the multiplex PCR reads through MiXCR, storing one row per CDR3 protein. The sample holds around 290,000 distinct CDR3 sequences, approximately 12% seen once.

The chain joins TRBV13 to TRBJ1-2, with a tentative D call TRBD1 (6 bases). The sequence was collected from a woman in her thirties with Graves' hyperthyroidism that later progressed to Graves' ophthalmopathy. The sample comprised blood. The CDR3 DNA reads as TGTGCCAGCAGCTCAGGGACACATGGCTACACCTTC. Translation: CASSSGTHGYTF.